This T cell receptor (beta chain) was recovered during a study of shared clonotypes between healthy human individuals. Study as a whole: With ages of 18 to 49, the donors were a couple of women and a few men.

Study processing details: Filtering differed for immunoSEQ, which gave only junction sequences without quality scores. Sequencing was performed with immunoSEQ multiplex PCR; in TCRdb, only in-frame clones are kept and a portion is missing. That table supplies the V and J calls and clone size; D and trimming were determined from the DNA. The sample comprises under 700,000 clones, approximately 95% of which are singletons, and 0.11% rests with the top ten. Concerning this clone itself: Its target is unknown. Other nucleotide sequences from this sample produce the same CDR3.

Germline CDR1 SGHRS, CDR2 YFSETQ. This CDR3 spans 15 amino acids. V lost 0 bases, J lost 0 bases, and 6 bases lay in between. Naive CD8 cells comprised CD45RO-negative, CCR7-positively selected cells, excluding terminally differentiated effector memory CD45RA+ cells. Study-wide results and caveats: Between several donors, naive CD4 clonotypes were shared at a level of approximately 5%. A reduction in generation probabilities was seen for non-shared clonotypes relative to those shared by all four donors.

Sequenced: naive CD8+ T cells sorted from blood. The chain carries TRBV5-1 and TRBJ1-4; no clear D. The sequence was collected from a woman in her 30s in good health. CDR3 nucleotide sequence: TGCGCCAGCAGCTTGGTGGGATCAACTAATGAAAAACTGTTTTTT. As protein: CASSLVGSTNEKLFF.